A selection of T cell receptor beta chains follows, all from one sample in a study of neurological immune-mediated disorders. Using its own MiXCR run on the 5' RACE reads, TCRdb lists one record per CDR3 protein. Found here are about 120,000 distinct CDR3 sequences, roughly 3.1% of them singletons; the top ten hold over 1%. Sequenced: PBMCs. The receptors were gathered from a woman younger than 45 with multiple sclerosis. CDR3s leave out the opening cysteine and the closing phenylalanine or tryptophan.

j_call | v_call | cdr3_aa
TRBJ2-5 | TRBV5-6 | ASSLGTGVKTQY
TRBJ2-7 | TRBV20-1 | SARGLRTGYEQY
TRBJ2-2 | TRBV27 | ASSYFFGELF
TRBJ1-2 | TRBV20-1 | SARDPGHHVSGYGYT
TRBJ1-1 | TRBV25-1 | ASSDHSLNTEAF
TRBJ2-3 | TRBV12-3/TRBV12-4 | ASTSSGGGSDTQY
TRBJ2-7 | TRBV20-1 | SAQRGQYYEQY
TRBJ2-3 | TRBV27 | ASSPRDLEDTQY
TRBJ2-1 | TRBV7-9 | ASSPRVYNEQF
TRBJ2-3 | TRBV7-9 | ASGAGGPPDTQY
TRBJ2-3 | TRBV29-1 | SGTGSADTQY
TRBJ2-7 | TRBV20-1 | SASPPTGTQGYEQY
TRBJ1-2 | TRBV4-1 | ASSRRANYGYT
TRBJ2-1 | TRBV27 | ASSLWGSRDEQF
TRBJ1-1 | TRBV9 | ASSAKDSSRSTEAF
TRBJ2-7 | TRBV29-1 | SHRDRYEQY
TRBJ1-1 | TRBV29-1 | SGVGTGGLEAF
TRBJ2-5 | TRBV7-8 | ASSSAGRGYRETQY
TRBJ2-5 | TRBV7-2 | ASSFIFSNYRQETQY
TRBJ1-1 | TRBV20-1 | SARSLVDQNTEAF
TRBJ2-7 | TRBV28 | ASSIGQGRTQY
TRBJ2-7 | TRBV10-3 | ATSSPQGLSYEQY
TRBJ2-7 | TRBV20-1 | SARVLLAYEQY
TRBJ1-5 | TRBV29-1 | SVQSSGKTQN
TRBJ2-2 | TRBV5-5 | ASSLGVQGNTGELF
TRBJ2-7 | TRBV12-3/TRBV12-4 | ASSLTGTYEQY
TRBJ2-7 | TRBV20-1 | SARDQSSYEQY
TRBJ1-6 | TRBV4-3 | ASSQRNGASTLN
TRBJ2-1 | TRBV20-1 | SAPPSMRADNEQF
TRBJ2-1 | TRBV6-2/TRBV6-3 | ASQRGGVIDEQF
TRBJ1-5 | TRBV19 | AAHPRDSNQPQH
TRBJ2-3 | TRBV10-3 | AISESVAGGWPDTQY
TRBJ1-3 | TRBV29-1 | SVAGQGAPGNTIY
TRBJ2-1 | TRBV12-3/TRBV12-4 | ASSLLSEQF
TRBJ1-2 | TRBV20-1 | SARDLRKNGGDYGYT
TRBJ1-2 | TRBV29-1 | SVEVRDRGLLYGYT
TRBJ2-3 | TRBV6-5 | ASSYGVGTDTQY
TRBJ2-1 | TRBV5-1 | ASSPGQPTSYNEQF